The table lists the clone carrying this T cell receptor beta chain with a few counts. The antigen remains unidentified. Data came from immunoSEQ multiplex PCR; TCRdb stores just in-frame clones and leaves some out. The sample includes tens of thousands of clones, approximately 87% of them seen just once. The sample is drawn from a study of OX40 agonist ivuxolimab in advanced cancers. Broader study findings: Among the least clonally expanded were partial responders at 0.1-3.0 mg/kg.

From germline, CDR1 is LNHDA and CDR2 SQIVND (reference sequence). This CDR3 has 17 residues. The V gene end was trimmed by 1 base and the J gene end by 3 bases; junction bases not matched to a gene: 11. This chain joins TRBV19 and TRBJ2-7; 8 positions agree with TRBD2. Here the sequenced sample was CD4+ or CD8+ T cells sorted from blood, taken in a trial of the OX40 agonist ivuxolimab. This TCR came from an adult with an advanced solid tumor such as melanoma, head and neck, liver or kidney cancer. CDR3 nucleotides: TGTGCCAGTAGTATAGGAGTCCGGTCTAGCGGGTTCTACGAGCAGTACTTC. This codes for CASSIGVRSSGFYEQYF.